This TCR beta chain was retrieved from a study of blood T cells in healthy people across ages. This clonotype was seen only a few times. For every donor, a draw yielded roughly 10 milliliters of peripheral blood. Germline CDR1 DFQATT, CDR2 SNEGSKA (reference sequence). The CDR3 is 17 residues long. With 5 bases clipped from V and 4 bases from J, the junction kept 9 bases outside the gene matches. With a J-beta primer mix and a sample-barcoded 5' primer, a second PCR ran 7 to 11 cycles. TCRdb re-called the 5' RACE reads with MiXCR, one entry per CDR3 protein. The sample contains roughly 1 million distinct CDR3 sequences, approximately 26% of which appear only once. These same data were also listed under a study on T cells of mothers and their children. As that study records: At a rate of roughly 1.5 ug per 15 ul, cDNA synthesis received all of the extracted RNA.

The gene calls are TRBV20-1 and TRBJ2-6; TRBD1 matches 12 bases. This clonotype was sampled from a girl aged 2 to 10 in good health. What was sequenced was blood. The CDR3 coding sequence is TGCAGTGCTTACCAGGGACAGGGGGCGTTGGGGGCCAACGTCCTGACTTTC. Its translation is CSAYQGQGALGANVLTF.